This TCR beta chain was retrieved from a study of T cell repertoires in cytomegalovirus infection. Study-wide context: Selection of CMV epitopes for the study included recently identified HLA-C-restricted and well-studied HLA-B-restricted ones. Through public TCR beta signatures, both CMV infection and matching HLA type were indicated.

J gave up 8 bases and V 2 bases, and 10 bases lay outside the gene matches. The germline CDR1 and CDR2 sequences are MNHNS and SASEGT. The CDR3 is 17 residues long. TCRdb reprocessed the reads with MiXCR, giving one entry per CDR3 protein. Among approximately 990,000 distinct CDR3 sequences listed, around 30% were seen once. This clonotype has ten or more counts. Antigen specificity is unknown. Study-wide results and caveats: Predominance within the ex vivo response was attributable to HLA-C-restricted CMV-specific TCR beta clonotypes. Frequencies of public TCR beta families were cumulated, and this identified carriers of CMV plus the relevant HLA.

The receptor was isolated from a human donor in good health (CMV status not recorded). Some clones in this sample may be carry-over from other donors' samples. Sequencing used cultured CD8+ T cells from PBMCs, obtained from culture after CMV antigen stimulation. J is TRBJ2-1 and V is TRBV6-1, with TRBD2 matching over 12 bases. CDR3 residues: CASSEWAASGGAYEQFF. The CDR3 region has the DNA TGTGCCAGCAGTGAATGGGCTGCTAGCGGGGGGGCTTATGAGCAGTTCTTC.